The 30 T cell receptor beta chains below come from one sample, sequenced in a study of control samples from healthy donors and cancer patients. Here immunoSEQ multiplex PCR was the method, and the copy in TCRdb shows in-frame clones only, minus some. The data contain 55,000 to 65,000 clones, roughly 86% of them singletons. Material: PBMCs. Receptor source: a woman aged 55-75 years with lung cancer.

The chain has TRBV5-8 and TRBJ1-5; D is undetermined. The V gene's germline CDR1 is SGHTS and CDR2 YDEGEE. The germline V and J ends were trimmed by 5 bases and 0 bases, with 12 bases remaining between them. CDR3 size: 15 residues. The DNA of the CDR3 is TGTGCCAGCAGGCTAGGCGCAGTTAGCAATCAGCCCCAGCATTTT. Protein sequence: CASRLGAVSNQPQHF. Variable domain in full (rest from reference TRBV5-8 and TRBJ1-5): EAGVTQSPTHLIKTRGQQATLRCSPISGHTSVYWYQQALGLGLQFLLWYDEGEERNRGNFPPRFSGRQFPNYSSELNVNALELEDSALYLCASRLGAVSNQPQHFGDGTRLSIL.

The V and J genes are TRBV2 and TRBJ1-1, with D possibly matching TRBD1 (5 bases). V dropped 7 bases and J dropped 1 base, with 10 bases sitting between them. Germline loops: CDR1 SNHLY, CDR2 FYNNEI. This CDR3 spans 13 amino acids. The CDR3 DNA is TGTGCCAGCAACGAGCAGGGGAACACTGAAGCTTTCTTT. This encodes CASNEQGNTEAFF.

The genes are TRBV5-6 and TRBJ1-5; 8 nucleotides match TRBD1. This CDR3 is 17 amino acids long. CDR1 and CDR2 (germline): SGHDT, YYEEEE. Trimming at V came to 1 base and at J to 3 bases, leaving 9 bases not matched to a gene. CDR3 in amino acids: CASSLWGTGRDNQPQHF. For the CDR3, the DNA is TGTGCCAGCAGCTTGTGGGGGACAGGTAGGGACAATCAGCCCCAGCATTTT.

This chain connects TRBV4-1 to TRBJ1-1; D is perhaps TRBD1 (5 bases). This CDR3 region has 16 residues. V lost 0 bases and J 11 bases, leaving 22 bases between the germline ends. Per germline, CDR1 MGHRA and CDR2 YSYEKL. The CDR3 nucleotides are TGCGCCAGCAGCCAAGAGGGGCCTAGGCCTATCCGGGGGGCTTTCTTT. Its protein product is CASSQEGPRPIRGAFF.

The J gene is TRBJ2-7, the V gene TRBV7-8; D tentatively fits TRBD1 or TRBD2 (6 bases each). The V gene's germline CDR1 is SGHVS and CDR2 FQNEAQ. This CDR3 has 15 residues. The germline V and J ends were trimmed by 5 bases and 0 bases, with 14 bases remaining between them. The CDR3 region has the DNA TGTGCCAGCAGCCCACTGGGGGGCACCTCCTACGAGCAGTACTTC. This sequence encodes CASSPLGGTSYEQYF.

The CDR3 region has the DNA TGTGCCAGCAGCAAAGGCAGGGACGGCTACACCTTC. It specifies CASSKGRDGYTF. V gene TRBV21-1 combines with J gene TRBJ1-2. TRBV21-1 represents a pseudogene. The CDR3 consists of 12 residues.

The chain recombines TRBV7-9 with TRBJ1-6; D possibly corresponds to TRBD1 (5 bases). The CDR3 is made up of 16 amino acids. Looked up from germline, CDR1 is SEHNR and CDR2 is FQNEAQ (reference sequence). V was pared by 2 bases and J by 7 bases, with 15 bases between. The DNA of the CDR3 is TGTGCCAGCAGCTTACACGGGGGTAGGGGAAATTCACCCCTCCACTTT. This sequence encodes CASSLHGGRGNSPLHF.

This clone was found once. This chain links TRBV6-1 with TRBJ1-4; D gene ambiguous. V lost 2 bases to trimming and J lost 8 bases, with 9 bases between them. Germline V lookup: CDR1 MNHNS, CDR2 SASEGT. The CDR3 runs to 13 residues. This chain's CDR3 is CASSENLLEKLFF. Written as DNA, the CDR3 is TGTGCCAGCAGTGAAAATTTGCTGGAAAAACTGTTTTTT.

The chain employs TRBV5-6 and TRBJ1-2; no firm D call. This CDR3 region has 13 residues. Germline V gene data show CDR1 as SGHDT and CDR2 as YYEEEE. The V end was cut by 7 bases, the J end by 6 bases, with 16 bases between. CDR3 DNA: TGTGCCAGCGCGCCACCGCCTGGGGATGGCTACACCTTC. This translates into CASAPPPGDGYTF.

The rearrangement uses TRBV12-3 or TRBV12-4 and TRBJ1-1, with a weak D call TRBD1 (5 bases). V dropped 2 bases and J dropped 2 bases, with 6 bases sitting between them. This CDR3 is 13 amino acids long. The CDR3 DNA is TGTGCCAGCAGTTTAAGGGGAAACACTGAAGCTTTCTTT. Translating it yields CASSLRGNTEAFF.

The chain has TRBV6-5 and TRBJ1-4; the D is unclear. V lost 2 bases, J lost 5 bases, and 6 bases lay in between. This CDR3 has 13 amino acids. CDR1 MNHEY and CDR2 SVGAGI come from the germline V gene. The CDR3 bases are TGTGCCAGCAGTTACCAGTTAAATGAAAAACTGTTTTTT. As protein: CASSYQLNEKLFF.

The chain has TRBV11-2 and TRBJ1-1, with a weak D call TRBD1 (5 bases). V shed 3 bases and J shed 0 bases, with 11 bases lying between them. The CDR3 runs to 15 residues. Germline CDR1 reads SGHAT; CDR2 reads FQNNGV. CDR3 sequence (DNA): TGTGCCAGCAGCTTTCTTTCAGGGTTGAACACTGAAGCTTTCTTT. Its translation is CASSFLSGLNTEAFF.

V is TRBV10-1 and J is TRBJ2-3; TRBD2 matches at 10 bases. Trimming cost V 2 bases and J 8 bases; bases outside gene matches: 10. CDR1 and CDR2 (germline): WNHNN, SYGVQD (reference sequence). The CDR3 runs 16 residues. The CDR3 loop reads CASSERSGGARGTQYF. The CDR3 coding sequence is TGCGCCAGCAGTGAGAGAAGCGGGGGGGCCCGAGGTACGCAGTATTTT.

V gene TRBV3-1 (or the pseudogene TRBV3-2) combines with J gene TRBJ1-1, with D perhaps TRBD1 (5 bases). This CDR3 has 14 residues. CDR1 is LGHDT and CDR2 is YNNKEL in the germline V gene (reference sequence). Between the trimmed V and J ends, which lost 5 bases and 6 bases, there was a span of 16 bases. DNA for the CDR3: TGTGCCAGCAGCGTACGTTCGGGGCGGGCTGAAGCTTTCTTT. This codes for CASSVRSGRAEAFF.

Judged by abundance, this clone is medium-sized. The chain recombines TRBV28 with TRBJ2-7; 7 bases fit TRBD1. The V gene's germline CDR1 is MDHEN and CDR2 SYDVKM. This CDR3 contains 13 residues. The V and J ends lost 7 bases and 3 bases, in that order; junction bases with no gene match: 6. The CDR3 sequence: CASTLRDSYEQYF. The CDR3 region has the DNA TGTGCCAGCACTCTCCGGGACAGCTACGAGCAGTACTTC.

This chain links TRBV28 with TRBJ1-1; D is possibly TRBD1 (6 bases). Germline CDR1 MDHEN, CDR2 SYDVKM. The CDR3 has 16 amino acids. The V end lost 3 bases, the J end lost 5 bases, and 19 bases lay between the germline ends. The CDR3 here is CASSFDRRTSRTEAFF. For the CDR3, the DNA is TGTGCCAGCAGTTTTGACAGGAGAACTTCACGAACTGAAGCTTTCTTT.

V gene TRBV19 combines with J gene TRBJ2-7; D not certain. The CDR3 contains 13 residues. V lost 5 bases and J lost 2, with 10 bases in between. Germline CDR1 LNHDA, CDR2 SQIVND (reference sequence). The CDR3 region has the DNA TGTGCCAGTAGTTGGAGTTACACCTACGAGCAGTACTTC. Translation: CASSWSYTYEQYF.

The genes are TRBV5-1 and TRBJ2-4; 11 bases fit TRBD2. Germline-derived CDR1 and CDR2 are SGHRS and YFSETQ. V lost 4 bases and J lost 6; bases outside the gene matches: 9. The CDR3 covers 16 residues. CDR3 sequence (DNA): TGCGCCAGCAGCCCGATTGACCTAGCGGGAGGAAACATTCAGTACTTC. It specifies CASSPIDLAGGNIQYF.

The chain couples TRBV18 to TRBJ2-5; 11 bases map to TRBD2. V shed 4 bases, J shed 2 bases, and the junction held 3 bases outside the gene matches. Per germline, CDR1 KGHSH and CDR2 LQKENI. The CDR3 length is 15 residues. The CDR3 region has the DNA TGTGCCAGCTCACTACTAGCGGGGGATCAAGAGACCCAGTACTTC. This codes for CASSLLAGDQETQYF.

The chain carries TRBV5-4 and TRBJ2-7, with D perhaps matching TRBD1 (5 bases). The CDR3 has 14 amino acids. With 4 bases removed from V and 5 bases from J, the gap between germline ends came to 16 bases. CDR1 is SGHNT and CDR2 is YYREEE in the germline V gene (reference sequence). As DNA, the CDR3 is TGTGCCAGCAGCGGTTTCAGGGTAACGGACGAGCAGTACTTC. Amino acids: CASSGFRVTDEQYF.

V is TRBV6-5 and J is TRBJ2-3, with D perhaps being TRBD1 or TRBD2 (6 bases each). Germline CDR1 is MNHEY and CDR2 is SVGAGI. The CDR3 sequence is 15 residues long. V was pared by 6 bases and J by 1 base, with 14 bases between. CDR3 nucleotides: TGTGCCAGCAGCCTAGGGGGGACCGGCACAGATACGCAGTATTTT. It yields the protein CASSLGGTGTDTQYF.

The rearrangement joins TRBV6-5 to TRBJ2-5; 9 bases are shared with TRBD2. The V segment lost 2 bases and the J segment 5 bases; nucleotides outside the gene matches: 9. The CDR3 consists of 16 residues. From germline, CDR1 is MNHEY and CDR2 SVGAGI. CDR3 region: CASSYGVAGDKETQYF. CDR3 sequence (DNA): TGTGCCAGCAGTTACGGGGTAGCGGGAGATAAGGAGACCCAGTACTTC.

This clone showed up just once. The rearrangement joins TRBV5-4 to TRBJ2-1, with TRBD2 matching over 10 bases. Germline-derived CDR1 and CDR2 are SGHNT and YYREEE (reference sequence). Unmatched junction bases numbered 10, after V lost 3 bases and J lost 7 bases. This CDR3 region has 16 residues. The CDR3: CASSSKAGGPQNEQFF. The CDR3, as DNA: TGTGCCAGCAGCTCAAAAGCGGGAGGGCCTCAGAATGAGCAGTTCTTC.

The chain recombines TRBV13 with TRBJ1-2; D is ambiguous. Germline V gene sequence: CDR1 PRHDT, CDR2 FYEKMQ (reference sequence). The CDR3 extends over 13 amino acids. Trimming pared 2 bases from V and 8 bases from J, leaving 12 bases between. The DNA for the CDR3 is TGTGCCAGCAGCTTACGGCCCCTCGACGGCTACACCTTC. It encodes CASSLRPLDGYTF.

This clone was seen a handful of times. V and J are TRBV3-1 (or the pseudogene TRBV3-2) and TRBJ2-7; D is possibly TRBD1 (5 bases). Germline values: CDR1 LGHDT, CDR2 YNNKEL (reference sequence). Trimming shortened V by 4 bases and J by 6 bases, and 25 bases separated the two germline ends. The CDR3 is 17 amino acids. In nucleotides, the CDR3 is TGTGCCAGCAGCCCCACGACGACCCTCGACAGCGCCCTCGAGCAGTACTTC. It is translated as CASSPTTTLDSALEQYF.

The J gene is TRBJ2-1, the V gene TRBV4-1, with 8 positions matching TRBD2. V lost 1 base to trimming and J lost 6 bases; unmatched junction nucleotides: 5. The germline V gene encodes CDR1 MGHRA and CDR2 YSYEKL. The CDR3 spans 15 residues. The CDR3 DNA reads as TGCGCCAGCAGCCAAGCGGGAGGGCCAGGCAATGAGCAGTTCTTC. This codes for CASSQAGGPGNEQFF.

This chain's CDR3 is CASSIWGDRANVPYGYTF. CDR3 nucleotides: TGTGCCAGTAGTATTTGGGGGGACAGAGCCAACGTACCCTATGGCTACACCTTC. The gene calls are TRBV19 and TRBJ1-2; 7 bases are shared with TRBD1. The V segment lost 3 bases and the J segment 4 bases; nucleotides outside the gene matches: 17. The CDR3 is 18 amino acids. In germline, CDR1 is LNHDA, CDR2 SQIVND (reference sequence).

The chain links TRBV5-8 to TRBJ1-2, with D unclear. Per germline, CDR1 SGHTS and CDR2 YDEGEE. The CDR3 contains 15 residues. Trimming pared 2 bases from V and 0 bases from J, leaving 11 bases between. CDR3 nucleotides: TGTGCCAGCAGCTTTCAGGCCTGGACTAACTATGGCTACACCTTC. Protein sequence: CASSFQAWTNYGYTF.

This chain links TRBV9 with TRBJ2-3, with D perhaps matching TRBD1 (7 bases). V was trimmed by 4 bases and J by 1 base, leaving 16 bases between them. Per germline, CDR1 SGDLS and CDR2 YYNGEE. The CDR3 runs to 16 residues. CDR3 nucleotide sequence: TGTGCCAGCAGCCCCCACGCGGGGACAGGCACAGATACGCAGTATTTT. Translating it yields CASSPHAGTGTDTQYF.

A single count supports this clone. This chain's CDR3 is CASSTDYEQYF. The CDR3 DNA reads TGTGCCAGTAGTACCGACTACGAGCAGTACTTC. This chain joins TRBV19 and TRBJ2-7, with no clear D. V dropped 4 bases and J dropped 3 bases, with 4 bases sitting between them. Germline values: CDR1 LNHDA, CDR2 SQIVND (reference sequence). The CDR3 covers 11 residues.